This is a list of T cell receptor beta chains from one sample in a study of shared clonotypes between healthy human individuals. Some clones are missing from TCRdb's copy, which holds only in-frame ones; the method was immunoSEQ multiplex PCR. Of over 2,000,000 clones in the sample, 93% were seen once. The source material was naive CD8+ T cells from PBMCs. The receptors stem from a man aged 18-30 years in good health. Some clones in this sample may be carry-over from other donors' samples. The CDR3 runs from the conserved cysteine through the conserved F or W. D genes are given only for firm matches. Only part of the rows carry a size: once, few, many, or a class if the clone is expanded.

TRBD1	TRBV25-1	TRBJ2-1	NA	17	CASSEGTGVYAYNEQFF	TGTGCCAGCAGTGAGGGGACAGGGGTTTACGCCTACAATGAGCAGTTCTTC
NA	TRBV5-6	TRBJ2-3	NA	16	CASSLTRGSPGDTQYF	TGTGCCAGCAGCCTGACCAGGGGATCTCCAGGAGATACGCAGTATTTT
NA	TRBV28	TRBJ1-2	NA	14	CASSSTRGSYGYTF	TGTGCCAGCAGCTCCACCAGGGGCTCTTATGGCTACACCTTC
NA	TRBV25-1	TRBJ1-2	NA	13	CASYGVEEYGYTF	TGTGCCAGCTATGGTGTGGAAGAGTATGGCTACACCTTC
NA	TRBV6-5	TRBJ1-1	NA	15	CASSLSRVLHTEAFF	TGTGCCAGCAGTTTATCCAGGGTGCTACACACTGAAGCTTTCTTT
TRBD2	TRBV9	TRBJ2-7	NA	17	CASSPRDGLAGGPEQYF	TGTGCCAGCAGCCCCAGGGACGGACTAGCGGGAGGGCCTGAGCAGTACTTC
NA	TRBV4-1	TRBJ2-3	NA	12	CASSESPYTQYF	TGCGCCAGCAGCGAGTCTCCCTATACGCAGTATTTT
NA	TRBV12-5	TRBJ2-1	once	13	CASGLVLKGEQFF	TGTGCTAGTGGTTTGGTACTTAAGGGTGAGCAGTTCTTC
TRBD1	TRBV29-1	TRBJ1-1	NA	13	CSVPGQGALEAFF	TGCAGCGTGCCGGGACAGGGGGCCCTTGAAGCTTTCTTT
NA	TRBV7-8	TRBJ2-4	NA	15	CASSSRTDPKNIQYF	TGTGCCAGCAGCTCGCGGACGGATCCCAAAAACATTCAGTACTTC
NA	TRBV14	TRBJ2-7	NA	13	CASRALGAPEQYF	TGTGCCAGCAGGGCGCTTGGGGCACCGGAGCAGTACTTC
TRBD2	TRBV7-3	TRBJ2-2	NA	15	CASRSGRFDTGELFF	TGTGCCAGCAGGAGCGGGAGGTTCGACACCGGGGAGCTGTTTTTT
NA	TRBV27	TRBJ2-1	NA	15	CASRTGGGLHNEQFF	TGTGCCAGCAGAACAGGCGGAGGTCTCCACAATGAGCAGTTCTTC
NA	TRBV5-1	TRBJ2-1	NA	15	CASSLYYGRGNEQFF	TGCGCCAGCAGCTTGTATTACGGGAGAGGCAATGAGCAGTTCTTC
TRBD2	TRBV6-1	TRBJ2-3	NA	15	CASSEVFSGRDTQYF	TGTGCCAGCAGTGAAGTTTTTAGCGGGAGGGATACGCAGTATTTT
TRBD2	TRBV7-9	TRBJ2-3	NA	15	CASSPFAGGTDTQYF	TGTGCCAGCAGCCCTTTCGCGGGAGGCACAGATACGCAGTATTTT